This T cell receptor (beta chain) was sequenced during a study of CD8+CD57+ T cells in acquired aplastic anemia. As for the study in general: Sorted CD4+ and CD8+ cells gave a mean 3.2 ug DNA, range roughly 0.18 to 27.4 ug. The study's findings and limits: Patients shared 25 to 30 CD8+ CDR3 sequences with controls. No significant patient-versus-control difference appeared in CD8+ Simpson's diversity.

Genomic DNA served as template for TCR beta VDJ and CDR3 profiling. MiXCR was run by TCRdb on the reads, yielding one entry per CDR3 protein. This repertoire shows 400,000 to 450,000 distinct CDR3 sequences, about two thirds found once; its top ten account for 4%. About this clonotype itself: The antigen is not known.

Germline V gene sequence: CDR1 SGHVS, CDR2 FNYEAQ. CDR3 length: 13 amino acids. The V segment lost 6 bases and the J segment 13 bases; nucleotides outside the gene matches: 13. This chain connects TRBV7-6 to TRBJ2-7, with 9 bases matching TRBD1. The sequence came from a human donor in good health, serving as a control. The sequencing sample was made of sorted CD4+, CD8+, or CD8+CD57+ T cells (not recorded which) from PBMCs. The CDR3 is CASSMDRGREPYF. The CDR3 region has the DNA TGTGCCAGCAGTATGGACAGGGGTCGCGAGCCATACTTC.